This record concerns one T cell receptor beta chain sequence. Its antigen is undetermined. CDR1 and CDR2 from the germline V gene are SGDLS and YYNGEE. The CDR3 loop spans 13 amino acids. V lost 6 bases, J lost 4 bases, and 2 bases stayed unmatched. This record belongs to a study of human T cells and chemical hapten exposure. For the study at large: Diagnoses of alopecia areata, totalis or universalis occurred in mostly female patients. Mainly, slight library volume differences in the pool made TCR yields vary. The study's findings and limits: Significantly more large CDR3 similarity clusters were formed by expanded TCRs than by controls.

TCRdb processed the RACE reads anew with MiXCR; each CDR3 protein has one entry. The data contain about 120,000 distinct CDR3 sequences, 9.5% to 13% of them seen just once; the ten biggest clones take up over 1.1%. Time point reported: patch test 1, 2 weeks after DPC sensitization. Indicated treatment: therapeutic diphenylcyclopropenone sensitization with weekly scalp DPC. Sequences were derived from whole blood, sampled in connection with sensitization to the hapten diphenylcyclopropenone (DPC). The sequence derives from a woman between 45 and 60 years old with alopecia areata. Some clones in this sample may be carry-over from other donors' samples. The gene calls are TRBV9 and TRBJ2-3; 10 bases are shared with TRBD2. The CDR3 loop reads CASKTSGSDTQYF. CDR3 DNA sequence: TGTGCCAGCAAGACTAGCGGGTCAGATACGCAGTATTTT.